These 20 T cell receptor beta chains share one sample of origin, sequenced in a study of CD8 T cells in ankylosing spondylitis. TCRdb reprocessed the 5' RACE reads with MiXCR, giving one entry per CDR3 protein. This sample has roughly 130,000 distinct CDR3 sequences, with about an eighth found just once. Source material: blood, either unsorted or a sorted T cell fraction (not recorded which). The receptors were gathered from a female donor with ankylosing spondylitis or in good health (not recorded which).

This clonotype came up many times. This chain links TRBV11-2 with TRBJ2-7; perhaps TRBD2 as D (6 bases). Per the germline V gene, CDR1 is SGHAT and CDR2 is FQNNGV. The CDR3 loop spans 13 amino acids. V lost 6 bases and J 0 bases, leaving 9 bases between the germline ends. The CDR3 loop reads CASRDSGSYEQYF. CDR3 bases: TGTGCCAGCAGGGATAGCGGCTCCTACGAGCAGTACTTC.

Only a few counts were recorded for this clonotype. V is TRBV12-3 or TRBV12-4 and J is TRBJ1-5; the D is unclear. The CDR3 sequence is 15 residues long. With 3 bases removed from V and 3 bases from J, the gap between germline ends came to 12 bases. The CDR3 loop reads CASSLSGQANQPQHF. CDR3 in DNA: TGTGCCAGCAGTTTGTCAGGCCAGGCCAATCAGCCCCAGCATTTT.

The chain combines TRBV4-1 with TRBJ2-1; the match to TRBD1 covers 7 bases. CDR1 is MGHRA, CDR2 YSYEKL, per germline. The CDR3 covers 13 residues. V was clipped by 5 bases and J by 15 bases; unmatched bases: 13. The chain's CDR3 is CASSLGQSAARFF. CDR3 coding DNA: TGCGCCAGCAGCTTGGGACAGTCGGCCGCCCGGTTCTTC.

Ten or more counts support this clonotype. V and J are TRBV12-3 or TRBV12-4 and TRBJ1-1; TRBD1 matches at 8 bases. The CDR3 is 16 amino acids. V was clipped by 6 bases and J by 10 bases; unmatched bases: 19. The CDR3 here is CASSQLGTGFSRVAFF. DNA of the CDR3: TGTGCCAGCAGCCAACTGGGGACAGGCTTTTCGAGGGTAGCTTTCTTT.

In its sample, this clonotype was seen many times. The rearrangement links TRBV7-8 to TRBJ2-7, with no clear D. Deletions cut 1 base from V and 2 bases from J, with 15 bases between. The germline CDR1 and CDR2 sequences are SGHVS and FQNEAQ. The CDR3 has 16 amino acids. Written as DNA, the CDR3 is TGTGCCAGCAGCTTAGGCTCTATAACTGTGACCTACGAGCAGTACTTC. Translating it yields CASSLGSITVTYEQYF.

This clonotype was seen a handful of times. The chain links TRBV5-1 to TRBJ1-4; 10 bases fit TRBD1. This CDR3 is 15 amino acids long. Germline lookup yields CDR1 SGHRS and CDR2 YFSETQ. Trimming took 4 bases from V and 5 from J; bases not matched to a gene: 5. CDR3 region: CASSGPTGGNEKLFF. CDR3 in DNA: TGCGCCAGCAGCGGACCGACAGGGGGCAATGAAAAACTGTTTTTT.

The chain links TRBV12-3 or TRBV12-4 to TRBJ2-2; D is unresolved. Trimming removed 10 bases from V and 6 bases from J, with 15 bases in between. The CDR3 extends over 13 amino acids. The CDR3 DNA reads TGTGCCACCGGCTGGACGGCCCCCGGGGAGCTGTTTTTT. Translated, it gives CATGWTAPGELFF.

Notes on this clonotype: A junction end diverges from the germline sequence, so it may reflect a read error. The CDR3 loop is CSVDPDECGRALIF. DNA of the CDR3: TGCAGCGTTGACCCGGATGAGTGCGGGAGGGCCCTGATCTTC. This chain links TRBV29-1 with TRBJ2-1, with TRBD2 matching over 9 bases. The CDR3 runs to 14 residues. Germline V gives CDR1 SQVTM, CDR2 ANQGSEA.

This clonotype was seen many times. This rearrangement joins TRBV20-1 to TRBJ1-4, with D tentatively TRBD1 (6 bases). Trimming shortened V by 2 bases and J by 6 bases, and 16 bases separated the two germline ends. This CDR3 is 15 amino acids long. The V gene's germline CDR1 is DFQATT and CDR2 SNEGSKA (reference sequence). CDR3: CSARPTAGGHEKLFF. Written as DNA, the CDR3 is TGCAGTGCTAGACCGACCGCCGGGGGGCATGAAAAACTGTTTTTT.

The V gene is TRBV29-1, the J gene TRBJ2-5, with D hard to call. The germline V gene encodes CDR1 SQVTM and CDR2 ANQGSEA. V was pared by 4 bases and J by 7 bases, with 10 bases between. The CDR3 spans 11 residues. CDR3 loop: CSVVAATTQYF. CDR3 DNA: TGCAGCGTTGTAGCCGCGACGACCCAGTACTTC.

There are a few counts of this clonotype. The rearrangement links TRBV6-5 to TRBJ2-1; D assignment may be TRBD1 or TRBD2 (6 bases each). Per the germline V gene, CDR1 is MNHEY and CDR2 is SVGAGI. With 2 bases removed from V and 8 bases from J, the gap between germline ends came to 22 bases. This CDR3 spans 17 amino acids. The CDR3 protein is CASSYRSGAARRDEQFF. The CDR3 DNA reads as TGTGCCAGCAGTTACAGATCGGGGGCAGCTCGCCGGGATGAGCAGTTCTTC.

In this sample, this clonotype turned up many times. The V and J genes are TRBV5-1 and TRBJ2-5; tentatively, D is TRBD2 (6 bases). Germline assignment: CDR1 SGHRS and CDR2 YFSETQ. The CDR3 loop spans 15 amino acids. Trimming took 1 base from V and 2 from J, leaving 12 bases between them. The CDR3 bases are TGCGCCAGCAGCTTGTTGCCTGGGAGGCAAGAGACCCAGTACTTC. It translates to CASSLLPGRQETQYF.

This clonotype was observed a few times. V and J are TRBV2 and TRBJ2-1; 14 nucleotides align to TRBD2. The CDR3 is made up of 15 amino acids. V lost 10 bases, J lost 7 bases, and 9 bases stayed unmatched. Germline lookup yields CDR1 SNHLY and CDR2 FYNNEI. The CDR3 region is CATSTSGGAKNEQFF. The DNA of the CDR3 is TGTGCCACCTCGACTAGCGGGGGGGCCAAGAATGAGCAGTTCTTC.

This clonotype has ten or more counts. The gene calls are TRBV20-1 and TRBJ1-1, with a possible D match to TRBD1 (5 bases). The CDR3 is 12 amino acids. Per germline, CDR1 DFQATT and CDR2 SNEGSKA (reference sequence). Trimming left V 2 bases short and J 7 bases short, with 11 bases between. CDR3 sequence: CSARTGDFEAFF. The DNA of the CDR3 is TGCAGTGCTAGAACGGGGGACTTTGAAGCTTTCTTT.

This clonotype was found a few times. V is TRBV27 and J is TRBJ1-6; 8 nucleotides align to TRBD1. The CDR3 is 14 residues long. Germline trimming cut 5 bases from V and 7 bases from J; bases unmatched to any gene: 4. Germline CDR1 and CDR2: MNHEY and SMNVEV (reference sequence). CDR3 loop: CASSDRQGNSPLHF. The CDR3 nucleotides are TGTGCCAGCAGTGACCGACAGGGGAATTCACCCCTCCACTTT.

This clonotype was observed at least ten times. The J gene is TRBJ1-1, the V gene TRBV28, with TRBD1 as a possible D gene (5 bases). The CDR3 has 17 residues. Trimming cost V 5 bases and J 5 bases, with 24 bases left between them. Germline V gene sequence: CDR1 MDHEN, CDR2 SYDVKM. The DNA for the CDR3 is TGTGCCAGCAGTCTAACGCCCGAAAGGGGACGGGGGACTGAAGCTTTCTTT. Encoded protein: CASSLTPERGRGTEAFF.

Turning to this clonotype: This may stem from a read error, because a much larger clone lies one nucleotide away. This chain connects TRBV5-1 to TRBJ2-5, with D unresolved. The CDR3 contains 12 residues. Looked up from germline, CDR1 is SGHRS and CDR2 is YFSETQ. The CDR3 DNA is TGCGCCAGCAGTAAACCCACGGAGACCCAGCACTTC. It encodes CASSKPTETQHF.

This clonotype occurred many times. This rearrangement joins TRBV19 to TRBJ2-7, with D perhaps given as TRBD1 or TRBD2 (5 bases each). Trimming took 7 bases from V and 1 from J, leaving 11 bases between them. The CDR3 totals 13 residues. CDR1 is LNHDA, CDR2 SQIVND, per germline (reference sequence). For the CDR3, the DNA is TGTGCCAGTATGGGGGACGTTTCCTACGAGCAGTACTTC. Translated, it gives CASMGDVSYEQYF.

This clonotype occurred many times. V is TRBV24-1 and J is TRBJ1-1, with a possible D match to TRBD1 (6 bases). The CDR3 is made up of 15 amino acids. Germline-derived CDR1 and CDR2 are KGHDR and SFDVKD. V was trimmed by 6 bases and J by 1 base, leaving 14 bases between them. The CDR3: CATSPTGLRNTEAFF. CDR3 coding DNA: TGTGCCACCAGTCCTACAGGGTTGCGGAACACTGAAGCTTTCTTT.

The chain uses TRBV20-1 and TRBJ2-3; 12 bases line up with TRBD2. The CDR3 totals 14 residues. The V gene end was trimmed by 5 bases and the J gene end by 6 bases; junction bases not matched to a gene: 6. Per germline, CDR1 DFQATT and CDR2 SNEGSKA (reference sequence). Here the CDR3 DNA reads TGCAGTGCTCCGACTAGCGGGAGTTCCGATACGCAGTATTTT. Residues: CSAPTSGSSDTQYF.